These T cell receptor beta chains were read from a single sample in a study of blood T cell repertoires in COVID-19. Clones were read by immunoSEQ multiplex PCR, and TCRdb kept only the in-frame ones, dropping some. The sample lists some 490,000 clones, roughly 88% seen once, with under 4% in the top ten. Sequencing input: peripheral blood. The source is a human donor in a cohort sampled during active COVID-19. Both conserved end residues are part of each CDR3. The order of the fields is clone size, D gene, V gene, J gene, CDR3 DNA, CDR3 protein. D genes are given only for firm matches. The size field is filled for only some rows; it gives once, few, many or a size class.

once	NA	TRBV9	TRBJ2-1	TGTGCCAGCAGCGTAGGGGGCAACTCCTACAATGAGCAGTTCTTC	CASSVGGNSYNEQFF
NA	TRBD1	TRBV6-2/TRBV6-3	TRBJ2-2	TGTGCCAGCAGTTACTCGACAGGGGGGATCGGGGAGCTGTTTTTT	CASSYSTGGIGELFF
NA	TRBD2	TRBV14	TRBJ2-5	TGTGCCAGCAGCCCAAGGACTAGCGGGATGCTCTGGGAGACCCAGTACTTC	CASSPRTSGMLWETQYF
NA	TRBD2	TRBV5-1	TRBJ2-5	TGCGCCAGCAGCCCGCTCCTCGGGACTAGCGACCAAGAGACCCAGTACTTC	CASSPLLGTSDQETQYF
NA	TRBD1	TRBV5-6	TRBJ1-5	TGTGCCAGCAGCTTGTACCCAGGGGGCGCGCATCAGCCCCAGCATTTT	CASSLYPGGAHQPQHF
NA	TRBD2	TRBV10-3	TRBJ2-3	TGTGCCACCCGGACTAGCGCAAGCACAGATACGCAGTATTTT	CATRTSASTDTQYF
NA	NA	TRBV7-8	TRBJ2-1	TGTGCCAGCAGCCCGCCGTTTCGGGAAGGGAATGAGCAGTTCTTC	CASSPPFREGNEQFF
NA	NA	TRBV27	TRBJ1-1	TGTGCCAGCAGTTTTTCCAGACAGCGACCTGAAGCTTTCTTT	CASSFSRQRPEAFF
NA	TRBD1	TRBV29-1	TRBJ2-7	TGCAGCTTTGGGACAGGGAGAAACGAGCAGTACTTC	CSFGTGRNEQYF
NA	NA	TRBV15	TRBJ1-5	TGTGCCACCAGCAGATCCCGGTTGTTAAGCAATCAGCCCCAGCATTTT	CATSRSRLLSNQPQHF
NA	NA	TRBV2	TRBJ2-7	TGTGCCAGCAGGGACTCCCGCGCCTACGAGCAGTACTTC	CASRDSRAYEQYF
once	NA	TRBV7-2	TRBJ1-2	TGTGCCAGCAGCCCGGCTCGGGTCACCTCCGGCTACACCTTC	CASSPARVTSGYTF
NA	NA	TRBV19	TRBJ2-7	TGTGCCACTAAAACAGGGAGCTCCTACGAGCAGTACTTC	CATKTGSSYEQYF
once	NA	TRBV6-5	TRBJ1-1	TGTGCCAGCAGTCCCTCTTGGGGGCTGAACACTGAAGCTTTCTTT	CASSPSWGLNTEAFF
NA	NA	TRBV5-4	TRBJ1-1	TGTGCCAGCAGAAACTCAGGGGAAGGCACTGAAGCTTTCTTT	CASRNSGEGTEAFF
NA	TRBD1	TRBV29-1	TRBJ2-1	TGCAGCGTTGAAGTAGGACAGGGGGGTTACAATGAGCAGTTCTTC	CSVEVGQGGYNEQFF
NA	NA	TRBV30	TRBJ2-5	TGTGCCTCCGGGGCCCAGTACTTC	CASGAQYF
NA	NA	TRBV6-5	TRBJ2-6	TGTGCCAGCAGAAGAGTCTCGGGGGCCAACGTCCTGACTTTC	CASRRVSGANVLTF